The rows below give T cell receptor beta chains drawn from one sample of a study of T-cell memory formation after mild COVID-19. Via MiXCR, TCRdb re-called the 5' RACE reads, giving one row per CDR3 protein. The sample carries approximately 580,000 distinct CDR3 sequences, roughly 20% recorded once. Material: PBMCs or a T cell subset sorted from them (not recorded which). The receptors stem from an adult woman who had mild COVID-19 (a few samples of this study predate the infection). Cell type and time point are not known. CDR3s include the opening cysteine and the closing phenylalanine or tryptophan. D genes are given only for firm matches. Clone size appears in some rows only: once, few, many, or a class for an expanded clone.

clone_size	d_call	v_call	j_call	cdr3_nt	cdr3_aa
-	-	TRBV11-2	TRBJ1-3	TGTGCCAGCAGCTTTTTGGGTCGGTCCCTCTCTGGAAACACCATATATTTT	CASSFLGRSLSGNTIYF
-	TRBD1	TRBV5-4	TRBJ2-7	TGTGCCAGCAGCCGCCGGGACAGGGGGGACGAGCAGTACTTC	CASSRRDRGDEQYF
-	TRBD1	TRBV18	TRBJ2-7	TGTGCCAGCTCATCGACAGGGGGGCCCTACGAGCAGTACTTC	CASSSTGGPYEQYF
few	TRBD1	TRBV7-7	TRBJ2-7	TGTGCTAGCAGCGGAGACCCGGGACAGGCGGGCGAGCAGTACTTC	CASSGDPGQAGEQYF
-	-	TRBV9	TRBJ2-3	TGTGCCAGCAGCGTAGAAGGGAAACGCACAGATACGCAGTATTTT	CASSVEGKRTDTQYF
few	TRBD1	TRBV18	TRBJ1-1	TGTGCCAGCTCACCGCGACAGGGAGTCGTCCTGAACACTGAAGCTTTCTTT	CASSPRQGVVLNTEAFF
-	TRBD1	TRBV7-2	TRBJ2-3	TGTGCCAGCAGCTGGGGACAGACGTACACAGATACGCAGTATTTT	CASSWGQTYTDTQYF
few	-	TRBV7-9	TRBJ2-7	TGTGCCAGCAGCATACCCGGAAACGGCAACTACGAGCAGTACTTC	CASSIPGNGNYEQYF
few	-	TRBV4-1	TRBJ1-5	TGCGCCAGCAGCCAAGATGAGGGACACGGGAATCAGCCCCAGCATTTT	CASSQDEGHGNQPQHF
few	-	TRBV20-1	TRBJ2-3	TGCAGTGCTAGGGGTTCCGGGACTTGGAGAGCAGATACGCAGTATTTT	CSARGSGTWRADTQYF
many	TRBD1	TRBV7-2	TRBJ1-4	TGTGCCAGCAGCTTAGTTGGAGGGGGCATGAATGAAAAACTGTTTTTT	CASSLVGGGMNEKLFF